Below, one T cell receptor beta chain is given with its context. The antigen remains undetermined. This sample is drawn from a study of T cells after yellow fever vaccination. Study summary: Any fraction with a low cell number was prepared using SMART-Seq v4 Ultra Low Input. Study-wide results and limits: Of the clonotypes, a small share occurred in both CD4 and CD8 compartments. At under 97% for CD4 and approximately 89% for CD8, most primary-vaccination clones showed up again after the booster.

V was clipped by 0 bases and J by 9 bases, with 13 bases between them. There are 14 residues in the CDR3. CDR1 and CDR2 from the germline V gene are SGHRS and YFSETQ. TCRdb processed the 5' RACE reads anew with MiXCR; each CDR3 protein has one entry. This table holds roughly 340,000 distinct CDR3 sequences, roughly 8.7% found once. The sequence derives from a man aged 18 to 30 who received the YFV17D yellow fever vaccine. The rearrangement uses TRBV5-1 and TRBJ2-1; D unclear. The source material was PBMCs, sampled on the day of the first yellow fever vaccination. The CDR3 DNA follows: TGCGCCAGCAGCTTGGAGCTGGGGTACCCTGAGCAGTTCTTC. Translated, it gives CASSLELGYPEQFF. The whole variable domain, filled in from reference TRBV5-1 and TRBJ2-1, reads KAGVTQTPRYLIKTRGQQVTLSCSPISGHRSVSWYQQTPGQGLQFLFEYFSETQRNKGNFPGRFSGRQFSNSRSEMNVSTLELGDSALYLCASSLELGYPEQFFGPGTRLTVL.